In this sample, the clone carrying this TCR beta chain turned up a few times. Antigen: not known. The time point: healthy volunteer bleed at 6 weeks. It was from unfractionated whole blood that total RNA was extracted. The data derive from a study of human T cells and chemical hapten exposure. Whole-study context: Largely, small differences in pooled library volume made per-sample TCR yields vary.

Per germline, CDR1 SGHRS and CDR2 YFSETQ. J was trimmed by 3 bases and V by 1 base; bases with no gene match: 5. The CDR3 runs to 16 residues. Findings and limits, study-wide: Sensitization with DPC brought no change to TCRs above 1 in 1000 in frequency.

The library labeled individual cDNA molecules by adding unique molecular identifiers to them. Methods used by the authors: Samples had a median of around 100,000 TCRs, ranging roughly 20,000 to 750,000. MiXCR, applied by TCRdb to the RACE reads, yields one record per CDR3 protein. The V and J calls shown here were made by TCRdb, not taken from the authors' results. The table lists tens of thousands of distinct CDR3 sequences, about 9% of them singletons. The chain links TRBV5-1 to TRBJ2-7; 12 nucleotides align to TRBD2. This clonotype originated in a male donor in good health. Some clones in this sample may be carry-over from other donors' samples. Material for sequencing was whole blood. This chain's CDR3 is CASSLTTSGGFYEQYF. CDR3 DNA sequence: TGCGCCAGCAGCTTGACGACTAGCGGGGGTTTCTACGAGCAGTACTTC.